One T cell receptor beta chain is described in this entry. Antigen: not known. Germline lookup yields CDR1 DFQATT and CDR2 SNEGSKA (reference sequence). The V end lost 0 bases, the J end lost 1 base, and 9 bases lay between the germline ends. This CDR3 comprises 14 residues. This sample is part of a study of T cells after yellow fever vaccination. For the study at large: The authors prepared low-cell-number fractions using SMART-Seq v4 Ultra Low Input. Notes on the study in general: Post-booster reappearance was seen for most primary-vaccination clones (around 96% CD4, roughly 91% CD8). Weaker overall, the secondary response nonetheless peaked faster (day 5 versus 15).

TCRdb processed the 5' RACE reads anew with MiXCR; each CDR3 protein has one entry. Altogether hundreds of thousands of distinct CDR3 sequences are present, 9% to 15% being singletons, with the ten largest covering approximately 15%. The TCR comes from a man younger than 45 who received the YFV17D yellow fever vaccine. The starting material was PBMCs, obtained on the day of the yellow fever booster vaccination. The V gene is TRBV20-1, the J gene TRBJ1-2; no clear D gene. The CDR3 here is CSARDLKRNYGYTF. CDR3 nucleotide sequence: TGCAGTGCTAGAGATCTGAAGCGTAACTATGGCTACACCTTC.